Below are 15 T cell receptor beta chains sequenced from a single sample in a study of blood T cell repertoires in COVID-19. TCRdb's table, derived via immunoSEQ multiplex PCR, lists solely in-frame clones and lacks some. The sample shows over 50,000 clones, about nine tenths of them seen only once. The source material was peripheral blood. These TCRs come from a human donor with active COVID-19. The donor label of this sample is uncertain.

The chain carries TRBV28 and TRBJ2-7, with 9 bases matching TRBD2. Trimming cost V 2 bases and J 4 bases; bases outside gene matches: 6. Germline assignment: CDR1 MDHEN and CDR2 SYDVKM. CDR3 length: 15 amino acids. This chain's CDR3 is CASSLAGGGSYEQYF. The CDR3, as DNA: TGTGCCAGCAGTTTAGCGGGAGGGGGATCGTACGAGCAGTACTTC.

DNA for the CDR3: TGTGCCAGCTCCCCGGACAGCCCTAGAGGGCAGTACTTC. Its translation: CASSPDSPRGQYF. The chain joins TRBV2 to TRBJ2-7; TRBD1 is a possible D gene (6 bases). The V and J ends lost 8 bases and 9 bases respectively, with 20 bases between them. Germline-derived CDR1 and CDR2 are SNHLY and FYNNEI. The CDR3 covers 13 residues.

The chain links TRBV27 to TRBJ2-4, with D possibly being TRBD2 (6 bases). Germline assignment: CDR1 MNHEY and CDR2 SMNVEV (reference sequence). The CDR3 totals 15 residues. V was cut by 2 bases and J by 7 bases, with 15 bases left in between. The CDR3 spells CASSLMPRDRNIQYF. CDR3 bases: TGTGCCAGCAGTTTAATGCCGCGGGATCGGAACATTCAGTACTTC.

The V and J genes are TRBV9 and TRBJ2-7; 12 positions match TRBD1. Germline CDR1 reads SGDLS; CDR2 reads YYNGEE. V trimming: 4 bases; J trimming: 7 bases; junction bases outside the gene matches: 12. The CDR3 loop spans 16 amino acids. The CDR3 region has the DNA TGTGCCAGCAGCCCTCGAGAGGGACAGGGGGCAGGGGAGCAGTACTTC. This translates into CASSPREGQGAGEQYF.

CDR3: CASSDLVETGVNEQFF. The CDR3 nucleotides are TGTGCCAGCAGTGACCTGGTGGAAACGGGGGTAAATGAGCAGTTCTTC. The J gene is TRBJ2-1, the V gene TRBV6-4; maybe TRBD2 (6 bases). V lost 2 bases, J lost 7 bases, and 18 bases lay in between. The CDR3 totals 16 residues. Germline lookup yields CDR1 MRHNA and CDR2 SNTAGT.

CDR3 sequence (DNA): TGTGCCAGCCTCGGGCGGGGGTTGGGAACGCAGTATTTT. Protein: CASLGRGLGTQYF. The rearrangement joins TRBV3-1 (or the pseudogene TRBV3-2) to TRBJ2-3; 7 bases map to TRBD2. The CDR3 has 13 residues. CDR1 and CDR2 from the germline V gene are LGHDT and YNNKEL (reference sequence). Unmatched junction bases numbered 11, after V lost 8 bases and J lost 9 bases.

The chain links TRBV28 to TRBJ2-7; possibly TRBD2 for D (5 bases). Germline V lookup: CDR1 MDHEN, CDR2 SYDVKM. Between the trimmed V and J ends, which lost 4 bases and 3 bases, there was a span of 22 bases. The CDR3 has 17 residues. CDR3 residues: CASSSPSPLAGYYEQYF. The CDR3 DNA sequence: TGTGCCAGCAGTTCCCCCTCCCCGCTGGCGGGTTACTACGAGCAGTACTTC.

This CDR3 is CASSYSFEYVTDTQYF. In DNA form, the CDR3 reads TGTGCCAGCAGTTACTCGTTTGAGTATGTGACAGATACGCAGTATTTT. This chain uses TRBV6-2 or TRBV6-3 with TRBJ2-3; D uncertain. There are 16 residues in the CDR3. The V end was cut by 0 bases, the J end by 3 bases, with 13 bases between. Germline-derived CDR1 and CDR2 are MNHEY and SVGEGT.

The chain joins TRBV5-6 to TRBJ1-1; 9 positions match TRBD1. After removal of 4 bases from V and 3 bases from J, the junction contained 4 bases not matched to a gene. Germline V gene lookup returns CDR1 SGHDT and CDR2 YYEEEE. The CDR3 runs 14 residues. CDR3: CASSSTGGYTEAFF. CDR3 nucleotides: TGTGCCAGCAGCAGTACAGGGGGCTACACTGAAGCTTTCTTT.

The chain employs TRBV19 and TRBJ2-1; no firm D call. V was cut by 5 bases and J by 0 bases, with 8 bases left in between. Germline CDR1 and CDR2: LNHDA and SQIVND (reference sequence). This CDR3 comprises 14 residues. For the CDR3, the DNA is TGTGCCAGTAGTCCAATCAGCTCCTACAATGAGCAGTTCTTC. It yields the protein CASSPISSYNEQFF. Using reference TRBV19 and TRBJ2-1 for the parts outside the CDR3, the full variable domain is DGGITQSPKYLFRKEGQNVTLSCEQNLNHDAMYWYRQDPGQGLRLIYYSQIVNDFQKGDIAEGYSVSREKKESFPLTVTSAQKNPTAFYLCASSPISSYNEQFFGPGTRLTVL.

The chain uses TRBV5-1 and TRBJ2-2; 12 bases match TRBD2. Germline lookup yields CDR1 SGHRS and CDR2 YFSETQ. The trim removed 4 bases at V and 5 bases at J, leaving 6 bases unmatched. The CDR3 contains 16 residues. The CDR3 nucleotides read TGCGCCAGCAGCAGGACTAGCGGGGAGAGGACCGGGGAGCTGTTTTTT. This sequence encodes CASSRTSGERTGELFF.

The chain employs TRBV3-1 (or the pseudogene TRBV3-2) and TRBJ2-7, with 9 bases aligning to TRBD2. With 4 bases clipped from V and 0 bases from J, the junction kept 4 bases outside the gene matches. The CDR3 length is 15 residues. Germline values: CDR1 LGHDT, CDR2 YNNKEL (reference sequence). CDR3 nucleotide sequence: TGTGCCAGCAGCCGGCTAGCGGGGAGCTCCTACGAGCAGTACTTC. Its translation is CASSRLAGSSYEQYF.

The CDR3 region is CASSQSWERNTEAFF. The DNA for the CDR3 is TGTGCCAGCAGCCAATCGTGGGAGAGGAACACTGAAGCTTTCTTT. This chain uses TRBV16 with TRBJ1-1; no definite D call. This CDR3 is 15 amino acids long. V was shortened by 0 bases and J by 1 base, with 9 bases between the two germline ends. Germline CDR1 and CDR2: KGHSY and FQNENV. Full variable domain (remainder filled in from reference TRBV16 and TRBJ1-1): GEEVAQTPKHLVRGEGQKAKLYCAPIKGHSYVFWYQQVLKNEFKFLISFQNENVFDETGMPKERFSAKCLPNSPCSLEIQATKLEDSAVYFCASSQSWERNTEAFFGQGTRLTVV.

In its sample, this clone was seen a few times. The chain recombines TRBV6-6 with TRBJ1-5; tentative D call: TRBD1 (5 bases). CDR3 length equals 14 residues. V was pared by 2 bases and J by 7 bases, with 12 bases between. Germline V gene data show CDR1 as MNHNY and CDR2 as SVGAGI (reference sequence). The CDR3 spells CASSYPGGSQPQHF. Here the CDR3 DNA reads TGTGCCAGCAGTTACCCTGGGGGGAGCCAGCCCCAGCATTTT.

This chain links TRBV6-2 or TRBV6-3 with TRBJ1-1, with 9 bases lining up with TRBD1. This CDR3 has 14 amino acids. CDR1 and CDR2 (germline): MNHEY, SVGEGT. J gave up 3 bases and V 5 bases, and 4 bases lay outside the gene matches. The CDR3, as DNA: TGTGCCAGCAGTAGACAGGGGGTGGACACTGAAGCTTTCTTT. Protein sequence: CASSRQGVDTEAFF.